The 8 T cell receptor beta chains presented below share a single source sample, sequenced in a study of regulatory T cells in long-lasting Graves disease. With iRepertoire HTBI primers and Arm-PCR of CDR3 regions, TCR beta libraries were built. From the multiplex PCR reads, TCRdb called clonotypes with MiXCR, one entry per CDR3 protein. Of about 470,000 distinct CDR3 sequences detected, around 20% appear once; the ten largest clones hold 7% to 10%. The time point is: persistent/refractory GD, antithyroid drugs over 5 years with positive TRAb. PBMC RNA was the source of the TCR library. This specimen consisted of peripheral blood mononuclear cells (PBMCs), obtained when the disease was refractory, from a patient treated with antithyroid drugs. The receptors stem from a female donor with Graves disease.

The chain carries TRBV6-1 and TRBJ2-5; TRBD2 aligns across 7 bases. This CDR3 contains 14 residues. V trimming: 5 bases; J trimming: 4 bases; junction bases outside the gene matches: 7. In germline, CDR1 is MNHNS, CDR2 SASEGT. The CDR3 loop reads CASSITGGRETQYF. The CDR3 DNA follows: TGTGCCAGCAGTATTACGGGGGGTAGAGAGACCCAGTACTTC.

This clonotype has a handful of counts. The chain uses TRBV5-8 and TRBJ1-3; D uncertain. The V and J ends lost 4 bases and 6 bases respectively, with 14 bases between them. The CDR3 contains 14 residues. CDR1 and CDR2 (germline): SGHTS, YDEGEE. CDR3 loop: CASSQDGRTNTIYF. In nucleotides, the CDR3 is TGTGCCAGCAGCCAAGATGGCAGAACAAACACCATATATTTT.

Details on this clonotype: A single base separates this from a much larger clone, so it may be a read error. This rearrangement joins TRBV18 to TRBJ2-5, with a tentative D call TRBD1 (6 bases). CDR3 length: 14 residues. Germline CDR1 and CDR2: KGHSH and LQKENI. The ends were cut back, 5 bases at V and 7 bases at J, with 17 bases in the middle. The CDR3 coding sequence is TGTGCCAGCTCAAGACTCGGAAGAGGGGGGACCCAGTACTTC. It codes for CASSRLGRGGTQYF.

This clonotype was counted many times. V and J are TRBV28 and TRBJ2-5; TRBD2 matches 14 bases. CDR1 and CDR2 from the germline V gene are MDHEN and SYDVKM. The CDR3 runs 14 residues. Trimming removed 7 bases from V and 6 bases from J; junction bases left unmatched: 4. CDR3 nucleotide sequence: TGTGCCAGCATTGGGACTAGCGGGAGAAAGACCCAGTACTTC. It encodes CASIGTSGRKTQYF.

This clonotype came up many times. V usage is TRBV28 and J usage is TRBJ1-2, with D maybe TRBD1 (5 bases). The CDR3 spans 14 residues. Germline V lookup: CDR1 MDHEN, CDR2 SYDVKM. Trimming shortened V by 2 bases and J by 8 bases, and 15 bases separated the two germline ends. DNA for the CDR3: TGTGCCAGCAGTTTAACAGGTACCCCGAGGGGCTACACCTTC. Protein product: CASSLTGTPRGYTF.

This clonotype showed up many times. The chain carries TRBV20-1 and TRBJ2-7; TRBD2 might be the D (6 bases). The CDR3 sequence is 13 residues long. In germline, CDR1 is DFQATT, CDR2 SNEGSKA (reference sequence). V was trimmed by 3 bases and J by 3 bases, leaving 12 bases between them. CDR3 nucleotides: TGCAGTGCTAGGGGACTCCTTCACTACGAGCAGTACTTC. It translates to CSARGLLHYEQYF.

The table lists this clonotype with many counts. The chain is built from TRBV11-3 and TRBJ2-5; perhaps TRBD2 as D (5 bases). Germline loops: CDR1 SGHNT, CDR2 YENEEA. Trimming removed 5 bases at V and 3 bases at J, with 10 bases between. The CDR3 is 13 residues long. CDR3 sequence (DNA): TGTGCCAGCAGCCGCATCGGGGAAGAGACCCAGTACTTC. Encoded protein: CASSRIGEETQYF.

About this clonotype: A clone one base away is much larger, so this may be a read error. The chain combines TRBV2 with TRBJ1-4; TRBD1 agrees at 8 bases. The V gene end was trimmed by 5 bases and the J gene end by 0 bases; junction bases not matched to a gene: 5. The CDR3 runs 16 residues. In germline, CDR1 is SNHLY, CDR2 FYNNEI. For the CDR3, the DNA is TGTGCCAGCAGTCAGGGACAGGCTGCAACTAATGAAAAACTGTTTTTT. It is translated as CASSQGQAATNEKLFF.